This TCR beta chain derives from a study of persistence of HIV-infected CD4 T cells. This clone was detected a few times. Its antigen is not known. Nonspecific anti-CD3/anti-CD28 bead stimulation represents the broad CD4+ T cell repertoire. Sorting of responding CD4+ T cells relied on upregulated CD40 ligand together with CD69. Sequencing used immunoSEQ version 4 in survey mode. TCRdb's table, derived via immunoSEQ multiplex PCR, lists solely in-frame clones and lacks some. The table lists about 45,000 clones, around 89% of them singletons, with around 3.4% in the top ten. The receptor was isolated from an adult woman with HIV who was CMV-seropositive. This specimen was CD4+ T cells sorted from PBMCs after roughly 20-hour stimulation, taken from a patient who received antiretroviral therapy.

The DNA of the CDR3 is TGTGCCAGCAGCCCCGTGGGGATTAGCAATCAGCCCCAGCATTTT. It encodes CASSPVGISNQPQHF. V usage is TRBV7-9 and J usage is TRBJ1-5; no reliable D call. CDR1 is SEHNR, CDR2 FQNEAQ, per germline (reference sequence). The CDR3 runs 15 residues. Trimming stripped 5 bases from V and 0 bases from J, with 11 bases between.